A selection of T cell receptor beta chains follows, all from one sample in a study of Ad26.COV2.S vaccination and SARS-CoV-2 variants. TCRdb keeps only in-frame clones here, not all; method: immunoSEQ multiplex PCR. This sample carries about 350,000 clones, about 90% of them seen once, and the ten largest clones take 3% to 5%. Sequenced here: peripheral blood, sampled after recovery from COVID-19. These receptors came from a human donor who had recovered from COVID-19. The CDR3 runs from the conserved cysteine through the conserved F or W. A D gene is named only where the DNA matches it firmly. Clone size is stated in some rows and not others, as once, few, many or a class when expanded.

TRBV4-1	TRBJ1-5	NA	NA	CASSYRVGNQPQHF	TGCGCCAGCAGCTACAGGGTTGGAAATCAGCCCCAGCATTTT
TRBV7-6	TRBJ1-4	TRBD1	once	CASSFGQGRIDNEKLFF	TGTGCCAGCAGCTTCGGACAGGGGAGGATAGATAATGAAAAACTGTTTTTT
TRBV9	TRBJ2-1	NA	NA	CASSVAVLAVDNEQFF	TGTGCCAGCAGCGTAGCTGTACTAGCCGTGGACAATGAGCAGTTCTTC
TRBV18	TRBJ2-5	TRBD2	NA	CASSPSPPKAGGETQYF	TGTGCCAGCTCACCTTCCCCCCCTAAGGCGGGGGGAGAGACCCAGTACTTC
TRBV4-1	TRBJ2-2	NA	NA	CASSLGNGELFF	TGCGCCAGCAGCCTGGGGAACGGGGAGCTGTTTTTT
TRBV28	TRBJ2-7	NA	NA	CASTLGGGIYEQYF	TGTGCCAGCACCCTAGGTGGGGGAATCTACGAGCAGTACTTC
TRBV6-1	TRBJ1-2	NA	NA	CASSDPWRGYTF	TGTGCCAGCAGTGATCCGTGGCGTGGCTACACCTTC
TRBV27	TRBJ1-1	TRBD1	NA	CASSLIWSGGMNTEAFF	TGTGCCAGCAGTTTAATATGGTCAGGGGGTATGAACACTGAAGCTTTCTTT
TRBV6-5	TRBJ1-1	NA	NA	CASSGLHSGNTEAFF	TGTGCCAGCAGCGGACTCCACAGCGGGAACACTGAAGCTTTCTTT
TRBV19	TRBJ2-7	NA	NA	CASSLQGSTGEQYF	TGTGCCAGTAGTTTACAGGGTTCTACGGGCGAGCAGTACTTC
TRBV19	TRBJ2-1	NA	NA	CASSIRRTSNNEQFF	TGTGCCAGTAGTATAAGGAGGACATCAAACAATGAGCAGTTCTTC
TRBV4-3	TRBJ1-2	TRBD1	NA	CASRGSDRAYGYTF	TGCGCCAGCAGGGGATCTGACAGGGCGTATGGCTACACCTTC
TRBV6-5	TRBJ1-5	NA	NA	CASTLRGLNQPQHF	TGTGCCAGCACCCTCAGGGGACTCAATCAGCCCCAGCATTTT
TRBV18	TRBJ2-6	TRBD1	once	CASSQLQGPTSGANVLTF	TGTGCCAGCTCCCAACTACAGGGGCCAACCTCTGGGGCCAACGTCCTGACTTTC
TRBV6-6	TRBJ2-3	TRBD2	once	CASSYDRSGGFDTQYF	TGTGCCAGCAGTTACGACCGTAGCGGGGGCTTCGATACGCAGTATTTT
TRBV18	TRBJ1-1	NA	few	CASSPRQNTEAFF	TGTGCCAGCTCACCCCGGCAGAACACTGAAGCTTTCTTT
TRBV10-1	TRBJ2-1	TRBD2	NA	CASSAGGTSGDYYNEQFF	TGCGCCAGCAGTGCCGGAGGGACTAGCGGGGACTACTACAATGAGCAGTTCTTC
TRBV2	TRBJ2-1	NA	NA	CASSGAYNEQFF	TGTGCCAGCAGTGGGGCGTACAATGAGCAGTTCTTC
TRBV6-1	TRBJ1-1	NA	NA	CASSDRGDTEAFF	TGTGCCAGCAGTGACAGGGGAGACACTGAAGCTTTCTTT
TRBV6-5	TRBJ2-7	TRBD1	NA	CASKKAAGGNQQYF	TGTGCCAGCAAAAAGGCGGCAGGGGGCAACCAGCAGTACTTC
TRBV4-1	TRBJ1-5	NA	once	CASSQVGRANQPQHF	TGCGCCAGCAGCCAGGTCGGGAGGGCAAATCAGCCCCAGCATTTT
TRBV7-9	TRBJ1-2	NA	NA	CASSLARGGYTF	TGTGCCAGCAGCTTAGCGCGGGGAGGCTACACCTTC
TRBV7-6	TRBJ2-2	TRBD2	NA	CASSSTYGTSGGTNTGELFF	TGTGCCAGCAGCTCAACCTACGGGACTAGCGGGGGGACCAACACCGGGGAGCTGTTTTTT
TRBV29-1	TRBJ1-5	NA	NA	CSGGTDPYQPQHF	TGCAGCGGGGGGACCGACCCCTATCAGCCCCAGCATTTT
TRBV10-3	TRBJ2-5	NA	NA	CASKSLSKETQYF	TGTGCCAGCAAGTCTCTGTCTAAAGAGACCCAGTACTTC